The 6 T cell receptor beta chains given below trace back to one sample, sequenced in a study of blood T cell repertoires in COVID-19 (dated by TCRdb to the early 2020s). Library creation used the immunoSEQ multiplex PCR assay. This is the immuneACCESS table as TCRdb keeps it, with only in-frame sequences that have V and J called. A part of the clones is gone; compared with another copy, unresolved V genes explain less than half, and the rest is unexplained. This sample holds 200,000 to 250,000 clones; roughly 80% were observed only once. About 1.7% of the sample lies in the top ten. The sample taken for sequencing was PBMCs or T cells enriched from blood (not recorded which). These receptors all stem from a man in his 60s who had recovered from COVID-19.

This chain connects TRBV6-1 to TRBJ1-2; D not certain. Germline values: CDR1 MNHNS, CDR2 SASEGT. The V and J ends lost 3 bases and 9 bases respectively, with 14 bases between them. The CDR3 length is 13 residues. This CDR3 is CASSEGVGRSYTF. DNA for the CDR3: TGTGCCAGCAGTGAGGGTGTTGGGAGGAGCTACACCTTC.

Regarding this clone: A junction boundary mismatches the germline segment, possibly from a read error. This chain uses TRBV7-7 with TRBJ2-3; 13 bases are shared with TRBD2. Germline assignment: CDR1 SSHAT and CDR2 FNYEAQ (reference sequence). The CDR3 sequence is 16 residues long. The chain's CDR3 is CASSLGTSGGTDTQYF. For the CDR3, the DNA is TGTGCTAGCAGCTTAGGGACTAGCGGGGGCACAGATACGCAGTATTTT.

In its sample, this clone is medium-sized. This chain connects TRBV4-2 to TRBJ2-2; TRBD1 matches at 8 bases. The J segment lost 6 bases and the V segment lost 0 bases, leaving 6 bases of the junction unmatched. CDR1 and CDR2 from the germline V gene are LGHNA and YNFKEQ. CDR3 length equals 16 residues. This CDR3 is CASSQEGNRGAGELFF. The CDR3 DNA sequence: TGTGCCAGCAGCCAAGAAGGGAACAGGGGGGCCGGGGAGCTGTTTTTT.

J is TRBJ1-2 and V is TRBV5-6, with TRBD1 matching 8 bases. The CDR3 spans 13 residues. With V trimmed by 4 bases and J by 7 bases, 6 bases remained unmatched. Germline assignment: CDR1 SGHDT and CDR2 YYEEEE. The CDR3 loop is CASSTSGTGGYTF. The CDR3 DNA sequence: TGTGCCAGCAGCACCTCCGGGACAGGTGGCTACACCTTC.

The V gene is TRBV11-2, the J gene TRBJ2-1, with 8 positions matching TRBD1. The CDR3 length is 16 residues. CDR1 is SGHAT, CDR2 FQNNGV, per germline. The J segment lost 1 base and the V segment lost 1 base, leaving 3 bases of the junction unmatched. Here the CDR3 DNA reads TGTGCCAGCAGCTTAGCCCAGGGGGCTTCCTACAATGAGCAGTTCTTC. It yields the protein CASSLAQGASYNEQFF.

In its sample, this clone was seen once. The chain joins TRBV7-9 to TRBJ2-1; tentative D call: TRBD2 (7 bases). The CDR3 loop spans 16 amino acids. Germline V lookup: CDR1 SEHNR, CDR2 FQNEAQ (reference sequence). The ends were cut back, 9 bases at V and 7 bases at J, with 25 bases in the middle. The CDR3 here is CASAGAAHLGGNEQFF. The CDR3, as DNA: TGTGCCAGTGCGGGGGCAGCCCATCTTGGGGGGAATGAGCAGTTCTTC.